These T cell receptor beta chains were read from a single sample in a study of T cells expressing NK-cell markers. TCRdb re-called the 5' RACE reads and gives one entry per CDR3 protein, without DNA. This repertoire includes under 200,000 distinct CDR3 sequences. Sample: blood T cells: a sorted CD56 or NKG2C T cell subset, CD4+ or CD8+ T cells, or bulk PBMC T cells (not recorded which). Every receptor here comes from a woman aged 18 to 75 in good health. Each CDR3 is given with its conserved first and last residue. The order of the fields is V gene, J gene, CDR3 protein.

TRBV28	TRBJ1-5	CASRDRDRAYSNQPQHF
TRBV18	TRBJ2-3	CASSPPRIPFVTDTQYF
TRBV10-3	TRBJ2-1	CAISERAGGVTNEQFF
TRBV10-3	TRBJ1-5	CAISRQGWDQPQHF
TRBV28	TRBJ2-7	CASSPTTGTKVYEQYF
TRBV2	TRBJ2-2	CASSGDRTGGELFF
TRBV10-3	TRBJ2-2	CAISDWSANTGELFF
TRBV7-9	TRBJ2-7	CASSTTGTSGSYEQYF
TRBV5-1	TRBJ2-2	CASRVTSGVTGELFF
TRBV3-1	TRBJ2-2	CASSQRTTSTGELFF
TRBV6-5	TRBJ2-7	CASTQGNEQYF
TRBV9	TRBJ1-1	CASSVQSNTEAFF
TRBV19	TRBJ2-1	CASSIIQYNEQFF
TRBV5-1	TRBJ1-4	CASSLVGGYGEKLFF
TRBV5-1	TRBJ1-2	CASSERQGRGYTF
TRBV6-2/TRBV6-3	TRBJ1-4	CATGDTLALFF
TRBV20-1	TRBJ1-2	CSATGQGDSGYTF
TRBV6-2/TRBV6-3	TRBJ2-5	CASSYSGPQETQYF
TRBV3-1	TRBJ2-3	CASSQKDISTDTQYF
TRBV29-1	TRBJ1-2	CSVEDVAGEGYTF
TRBV11-2	TRBJ2-3	CASSFGRQNTQYF
TRBV20-1	TRBJ1-5	CSARFGTDPNQPQHF
TRBV20-1	TRBJ2-7	CSATSAAWVGEQYF
TRBV5-1	TRBJ2-5	CASSLASGIGQETQYF
TRBV7-2	TRBJ1-1	CASSPGGLTEAFF
TRBV5-5	TRBJ1-3	CASSLGLFSGNTIYF
TRBV20-1	TRBJ2-3	CSARLISSTDTQYF
TRBV7-2	TRBJ2-2	CASLQGRDYGELFF
TRBV20-1	TRBJ2-1	CSASLFDEQFF
TRBV2	TRBJ2-5	CASSEMDSRETQYF
TRBV7-6	TRBJ1-3	CASSLRTGSGNTIYF
TRBV2	TRBJ2-7	CASTRFYEQYF
TRBV12-3/TRBV12-4	TRBJ2-7	CASSFSGGQASSYEQYF
TRBV20-1	TRBJ1-1	CSARDAPGLEAFF
TRBV20-1	TRBJ2-1	CSAGTSGNEQFF
TRBV9	TRBJ1-3	CASSVGGRVAGNTIYF
TRBV11-2	TRBJ1-6	CASSSLRQGRTSPLHF
TRBV6-1	TRBJ2-7	CASSGTDTTSYEQYF
TRBV20-1	TRBJ2-1	CSAPGLAVSYNEQFF
TRBV18	TRBJ2-7	CASSSGTGSREQYF
TRBV5-1	TRBJ1-1	CASSLVAPEMNTEAFF
TRBV5-1	TRBJ1-1	CASSLNYVNTEAFF
TRBV2	TRBJ2-5	CASSDDREETQYF
TRBV3-1	TRBJ2-2	CASSQEVGPGELFF
TRBV18	TRBJ2-7	CASSPPLGPYEQYF
TRBV18	TRBJ2-1	CASSTLGQRYNEQFF